The 18 T cell receptor beta chains below come from one sample, sequenced in a study of cytomegalovirus exposure and HLA in healthy donors. The primer mix had 60 Vbeta and 13 Jbeta primers. Profiled with immunoSEQ multiplex PCR; TCRdb holds only in-frame clones, not every one. Seen in this sample are about 110,000 clones; the ten most common clones hold around 4%. Source material: PBMCs. These receptors were taken from a young man in good health and CMV-seronegative.

The chain links TRBV5-6 to TRBJ2-5; TRBD1 agrees at 7 bases. The J call is uncertain, as TRBJ2-7 better fits the DNA end. Looked up from germline, CDR1 is SGHDT and CDR2 is YYEEEE. CDR3 size: 17 residues. The CDR3 is CASSAPTGLIPAYEQYF. CDR3 DNA: TGTGCCAGCAGCGCACCGACAGGGTTAATTCCGGCCTACGAGCAGTACTTC.

The chain carries TRBV7-2 and TRBJ2-1; 9 bases align to TRBD2. Germline lookup yields CDR1 SGHTA and CDR2 FQGNSA. The CDR3 covers 16 residues. The J segment lost 4 bases and the V segment lost 6 bases, leaving 10 bases of the junction unmatched. The CDR3 region has the DNA TGTGCCAGCAGGGACCGTAGCGGGAGCTTTTACAATGAGCAGTTCTTC. Residues: CASRDRSGSFYNEQFF. The full variable domain, in which reference TRBV7-2 and TRBJ2-1 provide the parts outside the CDR3, is GAGVSQSPSNKVTEKGKDVELRCDPISGHTALYWYRQSLGQGLEFLIYFQGNSAPDKSGLPSDRFSAERTGGSVSTLTIQRTQQEDSAVYLCASRDRSGSFYNEQFFGPGTRLTVL.

The chain uses TRBV9 and TRBJ2-1, with 9 positions matching TRBD2. CDR1 is SGDLS and CDR2 is YYNGEE in the germline V gene. V lost 0 bases, J lost 5 bases, and 3 bases stayed unmatched. The CDR3 covers 15 residues. In DNA form, the CDR3 reads TGTGCCAGCAGCGTAGGGGCGGGAGGGAACAATGAGCAGTTCTTC. Protein sequence: CASSVGAGGNNEQFF.

The chain links TRBV5-1 to TRBJ1-4, with 7 nucleotides matching TRBD1. Looked up from germline, CDR1 is SGHRS and CDR2 is YFSETQ. CDR3 length equals 15 residues. The V and J ends lost 0 bases and 2 bases, in that order; junction bases with no gene match: 1. The CDR3 protein is CASSLATGTNEKLFF. The DNA of the CDR3 is TGCGCCAGCAGCTTGGCGACAGGGACTAATGAAAAACTGTTTTTT.

The chain links TRBV28 to TRBJ2-6, with D possibly matching TRBD2 (5 bases). The CDR3 is 17 residues long. Trimming pared 7 bases from V and 4 bases from J, leaving 20 bases between. CDR1 and CDR2 (germline): MDHEN, SYDVKM. CDR3 nucleotide sequence: TGTGCCAGCACCGAAAGGGAGAATCTGGCCGGGGCCAACGTCCTGACTTTC. Translating it yields CASTERENLAGANVLTF.

The V call is TRBV27, the J call TRBJ2-2, with D perhaps TRBD1 (6 bases). CDR1 and CDR2 from the germline V gene are MNHEY and SMNVEV (reference sequence). V was clipped by 4 bases and J by 9 bases, with 15 bases between them. The CDR3 is 14 amino acids. CDR3 in amino acids: CASSSPGQSRELFF. CDR3 nucleotides: TGTGCCAGCAGTTCCCCAGGACAGTCGAGGGAGCTGTTTTTT.

The chain has TRBV6-1 and TRBJ2-2; possibly TRBD2 for D (6 bases). Germline V gene data show CDR1 as MNHNS and CDR2 as SASEGT. The CDR3 runs 13 residues. V lost 3 bases and J lost 6, with 8 bases in between. CDR3 sequence (DNA): TGTGCCAGCAGTGATCTAGCGCCCGGGGAGCTGTTTTTT. Its translation: CASSDLAPGELFF.

This sequence joins TRBV7-2 and TRBJ2-7; 7 bases agree with TRBD2. Germline CDR1 is SGHTA and CDR2 is FQGNSA. CDR3 length: 13 residues. With V trimmed by 0 bases and J by 6 bases, 2 bases remained unmatched. The chain's CDR3 is CASSLAGGTEQYF. The CDR3 DNA is TGTGCCAGCAGCTTAGCGGGAGGGACCGAGCAGTACTTC.

The rearrangement uses TRBV7-9 and TRBJ1-1; a possible D gene is TRBD1 (6 bases). V was clipped by 5 bases and J by 8 bases, with 12 bases between them. Per the germline V gene, CDR1 is SEHNR and CDR2 is FQNEAQ (reference sequence). The CDR3 extends over 12 amino acids. Here the CDR3 reads CASSPRDMEAFF. CDR3 DNA: TGTGCCAGCAGCCCCCGGGACATGGAAGCTTTCTTT. Supplemented by reference TRBV7-9 and TRBJ1-1, the full variable domain reads DTGVSQNPRHKITKRGQNVTFRCDPISEHNRLYWYRQTLGQGPEFLTYFQNEAQLEKSRLLSDRFSAERPKGSFSTLEIQRTEQGDSAMYLCASSPRDMEAFFGQGTRLTVV.

The chain carries TRBV14 and TRBJ2-7, with 7 bases fitting TRBD1. CDR1 SGHDN and CDR2 FVKESK come from the germline V gene. The CDR3 contains 14 residues. V was pared by 4 bases and J by 9 bases, with 12 bases of the junction left unmatched. The CDR3 loop is CASSPGQLVSGQYF. The CDR3 DNA is TGTGCCAGCAGCCCGGGACAGCTGGTCTCCGGGCAGTACTTC. The full variable domain, with the rest looked up from reference TRBV14 and TRBJ2-7, is EAGVTQFPSHSVIEKGQTVTLRCDPISGHDNLYWYRRVMGKEIKFLLHFVKESKQDESGMPNNRFLAERTGGTYSTLKVQPAELEDSGVYFCASSPGQLVSGQYFGPGTRLTVT.

The chain employs TRBV19 and TRBJ1-5; possible D gene TRBD1, 5 bases. V lost 3 bases, J lost 2 bases, and 11 bases lay in between. Looked up from germline, CDR1 is LNHDA and CDR2 is SQIVND (reference sequence). This CDR3 has 15 residues. The CDR3 nucleotides are TGTGCCAGTAGTATTAAAGGGGTGGGCAATCAGCCCCAGCATTTT. Its protein is CASSIKGVGNQPQHF.

V is TRBV7-6 and J is TRBJ2-3, with TRBD2 as a possible D gene (6 bases). Germline lookup yields CDR1 SGHVS and CDR2 FNYEAQ. This CDR3 contains 16 residues. The ends were cut back, 6 bases at V and 5 bases at J, with 21 bases in the middle. The CDR3 spells CASSRGKGRLQDTQYF. In nucleotides, the CDR3 is TGTGCCAGCAGTCGTGGGAAGGGGAGGCTCCAAGATACGCAGTATTTT.

This chain connects TRBV19 to TRBJ2-4, with D possibly TRBD2 on 6 matching bases. The germline gives CDR1 LNHDA, CDR2 SQIVND (reference sequence). V was shortened by 3 bases and J by 9 bases, with 9 bases between the two germline ends. The CDR3 extends over 12 amino acids. In DNA form, the CDR3 reads TGTGCCAGTAGTATGGTCGGGGGCATTCAGTACTTC. It is translated as CASSMVGGIQYF.

V gene TRBV11-2 combines with J gene TRBJ2-1, with D possibly TRBD2 on 6 matching bases. The CDR3 sequence is 16 residues long. CDR1 is SGHAT and CDR2 is FQNNGV in the germline V gene. The V and J ends lost 0 bases and 6 bases respectively, with 15 bases between them. CDR3 residues: CASSLDPRRATNEQFF. The CDR3 bases are TGTGCCAGCAGCTTAGATCCGCGGAGGGCCACCAATGAGCAGTTCTTC.

The chain combines TRBV28 with TRBJ2-7; 7 nucleotides line up with TRBD1. CDR1 and CDR2 from the germline V gene are MDHEN and SYDVKM. V lost 6 bases and J lost 7; bases outside the gene matches: 12. CDR3 length: 14 residues. CDR3 residues: CASSRTGTAEEQYF. Written as DNA, the CDR3 is TGTGCCAGCAGCCGCACCGGGACAGCGGAAGAGCAGTACTTC.

The V gene is TRBV5-6, the J gene TRBJ2-7; TRBD1 matches at 7 bases. Germline CDR1 and CDR2: SGHDT and YYEEEE. Losses at the gene ends were 5 bases for V and 2 bases for J; bases not matched to a gene: 4. The CDR3 sequence is 13 residues long. The CDR3, as DNA: TGTGCCAGCAGTTGGGACAGAACCTACGAGCAGTACTTC. This codes for CASSWDRTYEQYF.

J is TRBJ1-1 and V is TRBV27, with 7 bases lining up with TRBD1. Germline assignment: CDR1 MNHEY and CDR2 SMNVEV (reference sequence). The junction had 1 base not matched to a gene; V was cut back by 4 bases and J by 2 bases. This CDR3 is 13 amino acids long. The CDR3 region has the DNA TGTGCCAGCAGTTGGACAGGAAACACTGAAGCTTTCTTT. The encoded protein is CASSWTGNTEAFF.

J is TRBJ1-2 and V is TRBV27; 7 positions agree with TRBD1. V dropped 3 bases and J dropped 10; count of bases not matched to a gene: 14. CDR3 length: 15 residues. CDR1 is MNHEY, CDR2 SMNVEV, per germline (reference sequence). The DNA of the CDR3 is TGTGCCAGCAGTTTTCGACAGGGCCAGTTGGCCCACTACACCTTC. Translated: CASSFRQGQLAHYTF.